The T cell receptor (beta chain) under discussion was sequenced for a study of human T cells and chemical hapten exposure. Study in general: DPC at 0.01% went onto the upper back in patch tests, read at 6 days. Alopecia areata, totalis and universalis patients, mostly female, were included. Study-wide results and limits: TCRs above 1 in 1000 frequency stayed constant with DPC sensitization. Against controls, expanded TCRs gave rise to significantly more large CDR3 similarity clusters.

TCRdb reprocessed the RACE reads via MiXCR and lists one record per CDR3 protein. The table has some 80,000 distinct CDR3 sequences, about 9.9% seen once. For this clonotype: Its antigen is still unknown.

The CDR3 has 15 amino acids. Germline V gene sequence: CDR1 SGHTA, CDR2 FQGNSA. The J segment lost 8 bases and the V segment lost 1 base, leaving 5 bases of the junction unmatched. Time point indicated: patch test 2, 6 weeks after DPC sensitization. This sample's treatment: therapeutic diphenylcyclopropenone sensitization with weekly scalp DPC. The sequence was obtained from a man aged 18 to 30 with alopecia areata. Some clones in this sample may be carry-over from other donors' samples. Sequencing was performed on whole blood, taken in connection with sensitization to the hapten diphenylcyclopropenone (DPC). The chain couples TRBV7-2 to TRBJ2-1; 10 bases agree with TRBD2. CDR3 sequence (DNA): TGTGCCAGCAGCTTAGTGGCCCTAGCGGGGGATGAGCAGTTCTTC. It translates to CASSLVALAGDEQFF.